Listed here is a single T cell receptor (beta chain). The sample originates from a study of cytomegalovirus exposure and HLA in healthy donors. PCR amplification relied on 60 Vbeta primers (plus 13 Jbeta primers). Sequenced by immunoSEQ multiplex PCR; TCRdb stores in-frame clones only, minus some. The data hold approximately 200,000 clones, with about 79% observed a single time. CDR3 length: 13 residues. From germline, CDR1 is SEHNR and CDR2 FQNEAQ (reference sequence). V dropped 5 bases and J dropped 2 bases, with 7 bases sitting between them. The rearrangement links TRBV7-9 to TRBJ1-3, with D possibly TRBD1 on 5 matching bases. The sequence was obtained from a boy aged 2 to 9 in good health and CMV-seronegative. The sequenced sample consisted of PBMCs. The CDR3 reads CASSGRAGNTIYF. CDR3 in DNA: TGTGCCAGCAGCGGCAGGGCTGGAAACACCATATATTTT.